This T cell receptor (beta chain) was observed in a study of STAT3 mutations in large granular lymphocyte leukemia. Study at large: Over half of T-LGLL patients had one or more immunosuppressive regimens. General study findings and limits: At least one immunodominant TCR beta clonotype appeared in every T-cell large granular lymphocyte leukemia patient. TCR clonotype switching after therapy occurred in about 35% of the 18 patients. In some patients, a small highly pathogenic clone possibly went undetected.

Tens of thousands of productive templates were obtained per sample on average. Here immunoSEQ multiplex PCR was the method, and the copy in TCRdb shows in-frame clones only, minus some. The table has under 20,000 clones, about 90% seen once. As for this clone: Its antigen is not identified.

V gave up 6 bases and J gave up 2 bases; unmatched junction bases: 15. This CDR3 is 17 amino acids long. Germline values: CDR1 MDHEN, CDR2 SYDVKM. V and J are TRBV28 and TRBJ1-2; 7 positions agree with TRBD1. The sample was peripheral blood mononuclear cells. This sequence originates from a man between 60 and 70 years old with T-cell large granular lymphocyte leukemia. Some clones in this sample may be carry-over from other donors' samples. This CDR3 reads CASSIPGTVDPNYGYTF. CDR3 nucleotide sequence: TGTGCCAGCAGCATTCCCGGGACAGTGGACCCGAACTATGGCTACACCTTC.